This T cell receptor beta chain comes out of a study of blood T cell repertoires in COVID-19. At the level of the study: Sources were T cells, B-cell-depleted T cells, or PBMCs; the material itself was cDNA or gDNA.

Method: immunoSEQ multiplex PCR; TCRdb's copy keeps in-frame clones and lacks some. Seen here are approximately 250,000 clones, 65% to 90% observed once, and the top ten hold approximately 2%. CDR1 is MNHEY and CDR2 is SMNVEV in the germline V gene (reference sequence). The V gene end was trimmed by 2 bases and the J gene end by 6 bases; junction bases not matched to a gene: 8. The CDR3 runs 16 residues. This TCR came from a man aged 35-49 years who had recovered from COVID-19. The chain combines TRBV27 with TRBJ2-2, with 8 nucleotides matching TRBD2. The sequenced material came from peripheral blood. CDR3 loop: CASSLRSGGPAGELFF. CDR3 sequence (DNA): TGTGCCAGCAGTTTACGTTCGGGAGGGCCGGCCGGGGAGCTGTTTTTT.